This T cell receptor (beta chain) was identified during a study of blood T cell repertoires in COVID-19. Study overall: The study drew acute and convalescent COVID-19 samples from the United States, Italy and Spain. The analysed material was cDNA or gDNA that came from T cells, B-cell-depleted T cells, or PBMCs.

With 4 bases removed from V and 4 bases from J, the gap between germline ends came to 13 bases. In germline, CDR1 is MDHEN, CDR2 SYDVKM. The CDR3 sequence is 14 residues long. Original data processing: Reference gene primer amplification gave estimated nucleated cell counts. The data were produced by immunoSEQ multiplex PCR, yet TCRdb's version contains in-frame clones alone and is incomplete. V, J and clone size were drawn from that table, and D and trimming were deduced from the DNA. The repertoire consists of approximately 220,000 clones, with roughly 80% occurring once and the leading ten covering approximately 8.7%. This clone was recorded once.

The clonotype originates from an elderly woman with acute or convalescent COVID-19. The chain couples TRBV28 to TRBJ1-2; D unresolved. The sequenced sample consisted of peripheral blood. CDR3 DNA sequence: TGTGCCAGCAGTTCCATCCGGAGGGTCTATGGCTACACCTTC. Residues: CASSSIRRVYGYTF.